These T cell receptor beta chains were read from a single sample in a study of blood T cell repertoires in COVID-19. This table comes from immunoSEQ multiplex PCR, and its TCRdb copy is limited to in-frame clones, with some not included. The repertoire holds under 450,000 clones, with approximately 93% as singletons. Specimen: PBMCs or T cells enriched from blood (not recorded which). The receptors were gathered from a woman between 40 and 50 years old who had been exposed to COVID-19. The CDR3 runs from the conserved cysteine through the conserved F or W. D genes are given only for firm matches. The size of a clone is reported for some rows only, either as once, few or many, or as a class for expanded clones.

CDR3aa: CAIHRGTNYGYTF
CDR3nt: TGTGCCATACACAGGGGGACTAACTATGGCTACACCTTC
abundance: -
j_gene: TRBJ1-2
d_gene: TRBD1
v_gene: TRBV2

CDR3aa: CASGQGTYEQYF
CDR3nt: TGTGCCTCAGGACAGGGGACGTACGAGCAGTACTTC
abundance: -
j_gene: TRBJ2-7
d_gene: TRBD1
v_gene: TRBV15

CDR3aa: CASSQPGTGNYGYTF
CDR3nt: TGTGCCAGCAGCCAGCCGGGGACAGGCAACTATGGCTACACCTTC
abundance: -
j_gene: TRBJ1-2
d_gene: TRBD1
v_gene: TRBV14

CDR3aa: CASSLVGTSSYEQYF
CDR3nt: TGTGCCAGCAGCTTAGTGGGCACGAGCTCCTACGAGCAGTACTTC
abundance: -
j_gene: TRBJ2-7
d_gene: -
v_gene: TRBV7-2

CDR3aa: CAWTPPMRVDYGYTF
CDR3nt: TGTGCCTGGACCCCCCCGATGAGGGTGGACTATGGCTACACCTTC
abundance: -
j_gene: TRBJ1-2
d_gene: -
v_gene: TRBV30

CDR3aa: CASSIIGAGGSYNEQFF
CDR3nt: TGTGCCAGTAGTATAATTGGGGCGGGAGGCTCCTACAATGAGCAGTTCTTC
abundance: -
j_gene: TRBJ2-1
d_gene: TRBD2
v_gene: TRBV19

CDR3aa: CASSSWTGGNYGYTF
CDR3nt: TGCGCCAGCAGCTCCTGGACAGGGGGTAACTATGGCTACACCTTC
abundance: -
j_gene: TRBJ1-2
d_gene: TRBD1
v_gene: TRBV5-1

CDR3aa: CASSLDLTGAPTEQYF
CDR3nt: TGTGCCAGCAGCTTAGATCTAACGGGAGCTCCCACCGAGCAGTACTTC
abundance: -
j_gene: TRBJ2-7
d_gene: -
v_gene: TRBV11-3

CDR3aa: CASSASTGGFAEAFF
CDR3nt: TGTGCCAGCAGCGCCTCTACAGGGGGTTTCGCTGAAGCTTTCTTT
abundance: -
j_gene: TRBJ1-1
d_gene: TRBD1
v_gene: TRBV9

CDR3aa: CASSSRGAPNEKLFF
CDR3nt: TGTGCCAGCAGTTCCCGGGGGGCGCCTAATGAAAAACTGTTTTTT
abundance: -
j_gene: TRBJ1-4
d_gene: -
v_gene: TRBV6-5

CDR3aa: CASRTSGTDTQYF
CDR3nt: TGCGCCAGCCGGACTAGCGGGACAGATACGCAGTATTTT
abundance: -
j_gene: TRBJ2-3
d_gene: TRBD2
v_gene: TRBV5-1

CDR3aa: CATSDYWTGRAPTATNEKLFF
CDR3nt: TGTGCCACCAGTGATTATTGGACAGGGCGTGCCCCCACTGCAACTAATGAAAAACTGTTTTTT
abundance: -
j_gene: TRBJ1-4
d_gene: TRBD1
v_gene: TRBV24-1

CDR3aa: CATMEGPGLTLYF
CDR3nt: TGTGCCACCATGGAGGGGCCAGGCCTAACGCTGTACTTC
abundance: -
j_gene: TRBJ2-7
d_gene: -
v_gene: TRBV24-1

CDR3aa: CATTNRQASEQYF
CDR3nt: TGTGCCACCACGAACAGACAGGCTTCCGAGCAGTACTTC
abundance: -
j_gene: TRBJ2-7
d_gene: -
v_gene: TRBV15

CDR3aa: CASSPGGGSEAFF
CDR3nt: TGCGCCAGCAGCCCAGGGGGTGGGTCTGAAGCTTTCTTT
abundance: -
j_gene: TRBJ1-1
d_gene: TRBD1
v_gene: TRBV5-1

CDR3aa: CASSERGGNSPLHF
CDR3nt: TGTGCCAGCAGTGAAAGAGGGGGCAATTCACCCCTCCACTTT
abundance: -
j_gene: TRBJ1-6
d_gene: TRBD1
v_gene: TRBV2

CDR3aa: CSVEDFGGTVNTEAFF
CDR3nt: TGCAGCGTTGAAGATTTTGGAGGGACGGTGAACACTGAAGCTTTCTTT
abundance: -
j_gene: TRBJ1-1
d_gene: -
v_gene: TRBV29-1

CDR3aa: CASSLDEGAAGYTF
CDR3nt: TGTGCCAGCAGCTTGGATGAGGGGGCGGCTGGCTACACCTTC
abundance: -
j_gene: TRBJ1-2
d_gene: TRBD1
v_gene: TRBV5-5

CDR3aa: CASSPRLAGVMSAQYF
CDR3nt: TGTGCCAGCTCACCAAGACTAGCGGGGGTCATGAGCGCCCAGTACTTC
abundance: -
j_gene: TRBJ2-5
d_gene: TRBD2
v_gene: TRBV18

CDR3aa: CASSRQGSEAFF
CDR3nt: TGTGCCAGCAGTCGACAGGGGTCTGAAGCTTTCTTT
abundance: -
j_gene: TRBJ1-1
d_gene: TRBD1
v_gene: TRBV28

CDR3aa: CASSPDDGAGELFF
CDR3nt: TGTGCCAGCAGCCCGGACGACGGGGCCGGGGAGCTGTTTTTT
abundance: -
j_gene: TRBJ2-2
d_gene: -
v_gene: TRBV5-6

CDR3aa: CASSLVGRAKETQYF
CDR3nt: TGTGCCAGCAGCTTAGTCGGGCGGGCAAAAGAGACCCAGTACTTC
abundance: -
j_gene: TRBJ2-5
d_gene: -
v_gene: TRBV7-8

CDR3aa: CASSPRTRFTDTQYF
CDR3nt: TGTGCCAGCAGCCCCAGGACTCGCTTCACAGATACGCAGTATTTT
abundance: -
j_gene: TRBJ2-3
d_gene: -
v_gene: TRBV9

CDR3aa: CASSLNQVPLYGYTF
CDR3nt: TGTGCCAGCAGCTTAAATCAGGTTCCGTTATATGGCTACACCTTC
abundance: -
j_gene: TRBJ1-2
d_gene: -
v_gene: TRBV7-9

CDR3aa: CASSSKRQGPYGYTF
CDR3nt: TGTGCCAGCAGCAGTAAAAGACAGGGCCCCTATGGCTACACCTTC
abundance: -
j_gene: TRBJ1-2
d_gene: TRBD1
v_gene: TRBV5-4

CDR3aa: CASSAGQGGNTIYF
CDR3nt: TGTGCCAGCAGCGCGGGCCAGGGTGGAAACACCATATATTTT
abundance: -
j_gene: TRBJ1-3
d_gene: -
v_gene: TRBV9

CDR3aa: CASSSPGQGSYGYTF
CDR3nt: TGTGCCAGCAGTTCCCCGGGACAGGGTTCCTATGGCTACACCTTC
abundance: once
j_gene: TRBJ1-2
d_gene: TRBD1
v_gene: TRBV27

CDR3aa: CASSETGDEKLFF
CDR3nt: TGTGCCAGCAGTGAGACAGGGGATGAAAAACTGTTTTTT
abundance: -
j_gene: TRBJ1-4
d_gene: TRBD1
v_gene: TRBV2

CDR3aa: CSVGDSNYGYTF
CDR3nt: TGCAGCGTTGGGGACAGCAACTATGGCTACACCTTC
abundance: -
j_gene: TRBJ1-2
d_gene: TRBD1
v_gene: TRBV29-1

CDR3aa: CASSLRLEKNEQFF
CDR3nt: TGCGCCAGCAGCCTTCGACTAGAGAAGAATGAGCAGTTCTTC
abundance: -
j_gene: TRBJ2-1
d_gene: -
v_gene: TRBV5-1

CDR3aa: CAWIDGSGSDTQYF
CDR3nt: TGTGCCTGGATTGACGGGAGCGGGTCAGATACGCAGTATTTT
abundance: few
j_gene: TRBJ2-3
d_gene: -
v_gene: TRBV30

CDR3aa: CASTPGNVGSGYTF
CDR3nt: TGTGCCAGCACTCCCGGGAATGTTGGTAGTGGCTACACCTTC
abundance: -
j_gene: TRBJ1-2
d_gene: -
v_gene: TRBV7-6

CDR3aa: CASTLGQGGTGELFF
CDR3nt: TGTGCCAGCACCCTGGGACAGGGGGGCACCGGGGAGCTGTTTTTT
abundance: once
j_gene: TRBJ2-2
d_gene: TRBD1
v_gene: TRBV7-3

CDR3aa: CASTDRGRPEDTQYF
CDR3nt: TGTGCCAGCACAGACAGGGGGCGCCCCGAAGATACGCAGTATTTT
abundance: once
j_gene: TRBJ2-3
d_gene: TRBD1
v_gene: TRBV27

CDR3aa: CASSPSSGTNTGELFF
CDR3nt: TGTGCCAGCTCACCGAGTAGCGGGACCAACACCGGGGAGCTGTTTTTT
abundance: -
j_gene: TRBJ2-2
d_gene: TRBD2
v_gene: TRBV18

CDR3aa: CASSEARGAYGYTF
CDR3nt: TGTGCCAGCAGTGAAGCGCGCGGGGCCTATGGCTACACCTTC
abundance: -
j_gene: TRBJ1-2
d_gene: -
v_gene: TRBV2

CDR3aa: CAIQSPYGYTF
CDR3nt: TGTGCCATACAATCTCCCTATGGCTACACCTTC
abundance: -
j_gene: TRBJ1-2
d_gene: -
v_gene: TRBV19

CDR3aa: CATSDPGRNEQFF
CDR3nt: TGTGCCACCAGTGACCCAGGAAGGAATGAGCAGTTCTTC
abundance: -
j_gene: TRBJ2-1
d_gene: -
v_gene: TRBV24-1

CDR3aa: CASSLIPTPGLANGEQFF
CDR3nt: TGTGCCAGCAGCTTAATCCCCACACCGGGACTAGCAAATGGTGAGCAGTTCTTC
abundance: -
j_gene: TRBJ2-1
d_gene: TRBD2
v_gene: TRBV11-3

CDR3aa: CASREAGAFTDTQYF
CDR3nt: TGTGCCAGCAGGGAAGCGGGGGCCTTCACAGATACGCAGTATTTT
abundance: -
j_gene: TRBJ2-3
d_gene: TRBD2
v_gene: TRBV2

CDR3aa: CASSHGGTGGYEQYF
CDR3nt: TGTGCCAGCAGCCATGGAGGGACAGGAGGATACGAGCAGTACTTC
abundance: -
j_gene: TRBJ2-7
d_gene: TRBD1
v_gene: TRBV25-1

CDR3aa: CASSFRLPRGAFF
CDR3nt: TGTGCCAGCAGTTTCCGGCTGCCTCGGGGAGCTTTCTTT
abundance: -
j_gene: TRBJ1-1
d_gene: -
v_gene: TRBV28

CDR3aa: CASSEQGTSYEQYF
CDR3nt: TGTGCCAGCAGTGAGCAGGGGACCTCCTACGAGCAGTACTTC
abundance: -
j_gene: TRBJ2-7
d_gene: -
v_gene: TRBV2

CDR3aa: CAISGRAGINSPLHF
CDR3nt: TGTGCCATCAGTGGTCGGGCAGGGATAAATTCACCCCTCCACTTT
abundance: -
j_gene: TRBJ1-6
d_gene: -
v_gene: TRBV10-3

CDR3aa: CATSDPSGGGMTQYF
CDR3nt: TGTGCCACCAGTGATCCTAGCGGAGGGGGTATGACGCAGTATTTT
abundance: -
j_gene: TRBJ2-3
d_gene: -
v_gene: TRBV24-1

CDR3aa: CASSLDLEAEAFF
CDR3nt: TGCGCCAGCAGCTTGGACCTCGAGGCTGAAGCTTTCTTT
abundance: -
j_gene: TRBJ1-1
d_gene: -
v_gene: TRBV5-1

CDR3aa: CASSRGTGDLYGYTF
CDR3nt: TGTGCCAGCAGCCGGGGGACAGGGGATCTCTATGGCTACACCTTC
abundance: -
j_gene: TRBJ1-2
d_gene: TRBD1
v_gene: TRBV7-9

CDR3aa: CAISGGGAIDTQYF
CDR3nt: TGTGCCATCAGTGGCGGGGGGGCCATAGATACGCAGTATTTT
abundance: -
j_gene: TRBJ2-3
d_gene: TRBD2
v_gene: TRBV10-3